Listed below are T cell receptor beta chains from one sample, sequenced in a study of shared clonotypes between healthy human individuals. The repertoire was sequenced with immunoSEQ multiplex PCR; TCRdb's copy has only in-frame clones and lacks some. This sample has about 1,800,000 clones, with about 95% found just once. Sequencing was carried out using naive CD8+ T cells sorted from blood. Receptors originate from a man between 18 and 29 years old in good health. CDR3s include the opening cysteine and the closing phenylalanine or tryptophan. For some rows the clone size is stated as once, few or many, or as a class when expanded; others skip it.

TRBV27	NA	TRBJ2-7	CASTFSPGSYEQYF
TRBV5-4	NA	TRBJ2-2	CASSTGSFSPGELFF
TRBV6-5	NA	TRBJ1-3	CASSPRDRAGNTIYF
TRBV4-1	NA	TRBJ2-5	CASSQVLYGEETQYF
TRBV28	NA	TRBJ2-7	CASTIPGQVSYEQYF
TRBV14	NA	TRBJ2-7	CASSQTGLAGGPPSYEQYF
TRBV11-2	few	TRBJ1-6	CASSLVNSPLHF
TRBV21-1	NA	TRBJ2-1	CASSKAGREDEQFF
TRBV5-1	NA	TRBJ2-7	CASSPTAGGSSYEQYF
TRBV28	once	TRBJ2-5	CASSLSSPGQGGGETQYF
TRBV27	once	TRBJ2-2	CASSPIFGAGELFF
TRBV13	NA	TRBJ2-3	CASSTQTSGRDTQYF
TRBV7-9	NA	TRBJ1-1	CASSQDTPRMNTEAFF
TRBV29-1	NA	TRBJ1-1	CSVGTPGPVDTEAFF
TRBV2	NA	TRBJ1-1	CASRPIEGQGVPEAFF
TRBV7-9	NA	TRBJ1-6	CASSLARGGDTSPLHF
TRBV6-1	NA	TRBJ2-7	CASSRGSYEQYF
TRBV7-2	NA	TRBJ2-1	CASSPGGLAVYNEQFF
TRBV27	NA	TRBJ2-7	CASSPSGGPISYEQYF
TRBV29-1	once	TRBJ1-1	CSVRDRGGGTEAFF
TRBV27	once	TRBJ1-1	CASSLGGSLEAFF
TRBV2	NA	TRBJ2-5	CASMPTSGYQETQYF
TRBV6-1	once	TRBJ2-5	CASLTGGVQETQYF